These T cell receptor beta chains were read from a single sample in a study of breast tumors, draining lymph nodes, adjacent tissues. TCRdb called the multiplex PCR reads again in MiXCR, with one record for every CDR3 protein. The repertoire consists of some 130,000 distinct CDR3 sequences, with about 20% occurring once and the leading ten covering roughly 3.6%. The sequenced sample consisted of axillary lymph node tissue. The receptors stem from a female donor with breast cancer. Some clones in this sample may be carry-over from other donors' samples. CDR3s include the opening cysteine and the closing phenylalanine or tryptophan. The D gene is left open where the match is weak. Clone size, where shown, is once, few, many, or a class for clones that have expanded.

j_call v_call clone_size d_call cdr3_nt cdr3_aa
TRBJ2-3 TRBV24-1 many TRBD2 TGTGCCACCAGTGATGTAGCGGGACGGTTAGATACGCAGTATTTT CATSDVAGRLDTQYF
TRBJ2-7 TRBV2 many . TGTGCCAGCACGGTGGCGTGGCACACTTACGAGCAGTACTTC CASTVAWHTYEQYF
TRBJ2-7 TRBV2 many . TGTGCCAGCAGTGAAAACGCCTTATCCTACGAGCAGTACTTC CASSENALSYEQYF
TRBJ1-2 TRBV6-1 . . TGTGCCAGCAGTGAAAAGACCACGGGGTTTGGGGGCTACACCTTC CASSEKTTGFGGYTF
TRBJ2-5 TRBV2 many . TGTGCCAGCACCCCTGGGGTACTAGAGACCCAGTACTTC CASTPGVLETQYF
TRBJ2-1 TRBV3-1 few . TGTGCCAGCAGCCCCCGCAGCCGGGGACTGATCTCCTACAATGAGCAGTTCTTC CASSPRSRGLISYNEQFF
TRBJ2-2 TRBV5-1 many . TGCGCCAGCAGCTTGAGGGGACCTAACACCGGGGAGCTGTTTTTT CASSLRGPNTGELFF
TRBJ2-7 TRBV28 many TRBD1 TGTGCCAGCAGTCACGGACAGGGTGGGTACGAGCAGTACTTC CASSHGQGGYEQYF
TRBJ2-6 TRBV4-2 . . TGTGCCAGCAGCCAAGTAGCCGGAGTAAGGGGCGGGGCCAACGTCCTGACTTTC CASSQVAGVRGGANVLTF
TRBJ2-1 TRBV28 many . TGTGCCAGCAGCTTAGGGGATGAGCAGTTCTTC CASSLGDEQFF